Sequencing of this TCR beta chain was carried out in a study of blood T cell repertoires in COVID-19. Study-level information: Samples taken during acute and convalescent COVID-19 were collected in the United States, Italy and Spain. PBMCs, B-cell-depleted T cells, or T cells provided the cDNA or gDNA that made up the material.

CDR3 length equals 19 residues. V lost 0 bases and J 7 bases, leaving 25 bases between the germline ends. CDR1 is LGHNA, CDR2 YNFKEQ, per germline. Per the authors' pipeline: Nucleated cell counts were estimated from reference gene primer amplification. The protocol was immunoSEQ multiplex PCR, while the TCRdb copy is restricted to in-frame clones and leaves out a portion. That table furnishes V, J and clone size, whereas the DNA furnished D and trimming. The profile covers 80,000 or so clones, with 88% appearing a single time and 7% to 10% taken by the ten largest. In its sample, this clone was seen a few times.

The chain is built from TRBV4-2 and TRBJ2-1; the D gene is possibly TRBD2 (6 bases). The TCR originated in a human donor in a cohort sampled during active COVID-19. Sequencing was performed on peripheral blood. This chain's CDR3 is CASSQDPAGTLSIGNEQFF. CDR3 bases: TGTGCCAGCAGCCAAGACCCCGCGGGGACTTTAAGTATTGGGAATGAGCAGTTCTTC.